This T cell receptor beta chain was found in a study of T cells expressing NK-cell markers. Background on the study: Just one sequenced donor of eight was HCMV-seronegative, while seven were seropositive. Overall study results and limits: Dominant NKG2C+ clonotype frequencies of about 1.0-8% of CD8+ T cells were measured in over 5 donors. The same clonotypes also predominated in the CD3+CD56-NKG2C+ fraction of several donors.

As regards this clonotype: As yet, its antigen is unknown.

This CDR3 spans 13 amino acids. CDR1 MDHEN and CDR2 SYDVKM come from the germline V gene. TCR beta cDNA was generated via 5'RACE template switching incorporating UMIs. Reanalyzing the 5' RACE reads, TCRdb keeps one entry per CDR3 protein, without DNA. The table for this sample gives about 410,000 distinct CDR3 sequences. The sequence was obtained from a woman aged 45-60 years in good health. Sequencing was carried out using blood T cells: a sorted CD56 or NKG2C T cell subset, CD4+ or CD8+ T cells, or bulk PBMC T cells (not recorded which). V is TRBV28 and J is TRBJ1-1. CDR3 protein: CASSYSHTLEAFF.